Sequencing of this TCR beta chain was carried out in a study of T-cell reconstitution after alpha-beta-depleted transplantation in children. Whole-study findings and limits: The origin of alpha-beta T cells about two months after transplant was reportedly several hundred expanded graft clones. When one year had passed after transplant, most T-cell counts and diversity came from newly produced T cells.

Library preparation (for TCRbeta) was performed with unique molecular identifiers. TCRdb re-called the PCR reads through MiXCR, storing one row per CDR3 protein. Among approximately 800,000 distinct CDR3 sequences listed, around 17% were seen once. As regards this clonotype: Its antigen is currently unknown.

With 1 base removed from V and 6 bases from J, the gap between germline ends came to 10 bases. The CDR3 is made up of 13 amino acids. Germline lookup yields CDR1 SGHRS and CDR2 YFSETQ. The sequenced sample was PBMCs, mostly from graft donor cells, obtained 360 days after TCRalphabeta/CD19-depleted stem cell transplant. The chain joins TRBV5-1 to TRBJ2-5; D is unclear. The receptor was isolated from a male patient aged 5 to 17 who had a stem cell transplant for acute lymphoblastic leukemia, so the T cells may come from the graft donor. The CDR3 DNA sequence: TGCGCCAGCAGCTTGTTCGAAGGAAAGACCCAGTACTTC. Its translation: CASSLFEGKTQYF. Together with reference TRBV5-1 and TRBJ2-5, the CDR3 gives the full variable domain: KAGVTQTPRYLIKTRGQQVTLSCSPISGHRSVSWYQQTPGQGLQFLFEYFSETQRNKGNFPGRFSGRQFSNSRSEMNVSTLELGDSALYLCASSLFEGKTQYFGPGTRLLVL.